The entry below gives a single T cell receptor beta chain sequence along with its context. This sample stems from a study of blood T cell repertoires in COVID-19. Looking at the study overall: COVID-19 samples collected from the United States, Italy and Spain covered acute and convalescent phases. The cDNA or gDNA used as material had been derived from T cells, B-cell-depleted T cells, or PBMCs.

In the original processing: Amplifying reference gene primers gave estimates of nucleated cell counts. Produced via immunoSEQ multiplex PCR; TCRdb's table is partial and in-frame only. The DNA was the basis for D and trimming; V, J and clone size are from that table. This table holds about 270,000 clones, roughly 90% found once. The CDR3 loop spans 18 amino acids. Germline assignment: CDR1 SGDLS and CDR2 YYNGEE. The ends lost 0 bases at V and 9 bases at J; junction bases unmatched: 12. Recruits, aged roughly 18 to 90 years, lived in 24 US areas. This clonotype originated in a man between 35 and 55 years old who had been exposed to COVID-19. The rearrangement links TRBV9 to TRBJ1-6; 10 positions agree with TRBD1. Sequenced: PBMCs or T cells enriched from blood (not recorded which). The CDR3 DNA reads as TGTGCCAGCAGCGTAGCTACACGACAGGGGGCGGCAGGTTCACCCCTCCACTTT. Its protein product is CASSVATRQGAAGSPLHF.